This T cell receptor beta chain derives from a study of blood T cells in healthy people across ages. It was with a sample-barcoded 5' primer and a J-beta primer mix that a second PCR of roughly 7 to 12 cycles was run. MiXCR, run by TCRdb on the 5' RACE reads, gives a single entry per CDR3 protein. Counted here are 500,000 to 650,000 distinct CDR3 sequences, about 29% occurring once; the ten biggest clones make up 3.6%. The sample holds a few counts of this clonotype. Germline CDR1 reads SGHAT; CDR2 reads FQNNGV. The CDR3 consists of 16 residues. The ends were cut back, 5 bases at V and 2 bases at J, with 18 bases in the middle. The sample also formed part of further work on T cells of mothers and their children.

V and J are TRBV11-2 and TRBJ1-1; D may be TRBD1 (6 bases). The TCR comes from a boy aged 2 to 9 in good health. The sequenced sample was blood. CDR3 in DNA: TGTGCCAGCAGCCCCCCCCTGGGACAATTCAACACTGAAGCTTTCTTT. Protein: CASSPPLGQFNTEAFF.